These 27 T cell receptor beta chains share one sample of origin, sequenced in a study of T cell changes during pregnancy in multiple sclerosis. Libraries were prepared by immunoSEQ multiplex PCR; TCRdb keeps only in-frame clonotypes and omits some of them. In the table there are about 57,000 clones, 75% to 90% of which are singletons. Sequencing was performed on CD4+ T cells from peripheral blood mononuclear cells, taken in the third trimester of pregnancy. The origin of the receptors is a female donor with multiple sclerosis, enrolled in a pregnancy study.

The CDR3 DNA follows: TGCGCCAGCAGCTTGGGGACAGATCCCTCCTACAATGAGCAGTTCTTC. Amino acid sequence: CASSLGTDPSYNEQFF. The chain links TRBV5-1 to TRBJ2-1; TRBD1 is a possible D gene (6 bases). Germline CDR1 is SGHRS and CDR2 is YFSETQ. The CDR3 is made up of 16 amino acids. V lost 0 bases and J lost 0, with 10 bases in between.

The V and J genes are TRBV4-2 and TRBJ2-3, with TRBD1 matching 7 bases. J was trimmed by 5 bases and V by 6 bases; bases with no gene match: 5. The CDR3 consists of 13 residues. Germline assignment: CDR1 LGHNA and CDR2 YNFKEQ. The DNA of the CDR3 is TGTGCCAGCAGAGGGGGCCGGGGAGATACGCAGTATTTT. Amino acids: CASRGGRGDTQYF.

This sequence joins TRBV10-3 and TRBJ2-3, with 7 bases identical to TRBD1. Per germline, CDR1 ENHRY and CDR2 SYGVKD. The CDR3 length is 15 residues. Unmatched junction bases numbered 11, after V lost 7 bases and J lost 4 bases. The CDR3 region has the DNA TGTGCCATCAATCCGACAGGGAGTGACGCAGATACGCAGTATTTT. Amino acids: CAINPTGSDADTQYF.

This chain connects TRBV11-3 to TRBJ2-5; no clear D. This CDR3 has 14 residues. From germline, CDR1 is SGHNT and CDR2 YENEEA. The V end was cut by 1 base, the J end by 4 bases, with 10 bases between. The CDR3 bases are TGTGCCAGCAGCTTAGGGCCACCCCCAGAGACCCAGTACTTC. It is translated as CASSLGPPPETQYF.

The V and J genes are TRBV19 and TRBJ2-4, with 8 bases lining up with TRBD1. CDR1 LNHDA and CDR2 SQIVND come from the germline V gene (reference sequence). There are 17 residues in the CDR3. The trim removed 5 bases at V and 0 bases at J, leaving 9 bases unmatched. The CDR3 sequence: CASSPGQGMLAKNIQYF. The CDR3 DNA is TGTGCCAGTAGTCCCGGACAGGGAATGCTAGCCAAAAACATTCAGTACTTC.

The chain joins TRBV6-5 to TRBJ1-2; 11 nucleotides match TRBD1. The trim removed 4 bases at V and 8 bases at J, leaving 6 bases unmatched. Per germline, CDR1 MNHEY and CDR2 SVGAGI. The CDR3 is 14 amino acids. DNA for the CDR3: TGTGCCAGCAGTTCGGGACAGGGGGTGGGGGGCTACACCTTC. Translation gives CASSSGQGVGGYTF.

The rearrangement joins TRBV5-1 to TRBJ1-1, with D possibly TRBD1 on 6 matching bases. Germline CDR1 is SGHRS and CDR2 is YFSETQ. Trimming left V 0 bases short and J 7 bases short, with 19 bases between. The CDR3 runs 16 residues. CDR3 in amino acids: CASSLGAGTNPVEAFF. In nucleotides, the CDR3 is TGCGCCAGCAGCTTGGGAGCCGGGACAAATCCTGTTGAAGCTTTCTTT.

This sequence joins TRBV6-4 and TRBJ2-2; possible D gene TRBD2, 6 bases. Germline V gene lookup returns CDR1 MRHNA and CDR2 SNTAGT. This CDR3 region has 14 residues. V lost 4 bases to trimming and J lost 4 bases, with 10 bases between them. The CDR3 sequence: CASSGQGGTGELFF. The CDR3 DNA reads as TGTGCCAGCAGTGGGCAGGGAGGCACCGGGGAGCTGTTTTTT.

The rearrangement joins TRBV5-1 to TRBJ2-7, with a tentative D call TRBD2 (5 bases). Germline CDR1 and CDR2: SGHRS and YFSETQ. The germline V and J ends were trimmed by 3 bases and 1 base, with 11 bases remaining between them. CDR3 length: 14 amino acids. The CDR3 is CASSSPGRSYEQYF. The DNA of the CDR3 is TGCGCCAGCAGCTCTCCGGGGAGATCCTACGAGCAGTACTTC.

This clone was observed once. The chain joins TRBV6-6 to TRBJ2-7; TRBD2 is a possible D gene (6 bases). The CDR3 extends over 15 amino acids. Germline V gives CDR1 MNHNY, CDR2 SVGAGI (reference sequence). V was pared by 6 bases and J by 6 bases, with 21 bases between. The CDR3 DNA sequence: TGTGCCAGCAGCATCAACCCGGGACTTGGGGGCGAGCAGTACTTC. Translation: CASSINPGLGGEQYF.

The chain uses TRBV7-6 and TRBJ2-5; D may be TRBD2 (5 bases). Trimming removed 5 bases from V and 5 bases from J, with 18 bases in between. Looked up from germline, CDR1 is SGHVS and CDR2 is FNYEAQ. The CDR3 runs to 15 residues. The CDR3 DNA follows: TGTGCCAGCAGCCTCGGAGGCGGCACGGGGGAGACCCAGTACTTC. Protein: CASSLGGGTGETQYF.

V and J are TRBV5-1 and TRBJ1-2; D not certain. The CDR3 covers 15 residues. The ends were cut back, 4 bases at V and 1 base at J, with 14 bases in the middle. Germline CDR1 and CDR2: SGHRS and YFSETQ. CDR3 protein: CASSRGENYNYGYTF. Written as DNA, the CDR3 is TGCGCCAGCAGCCGGGGAGAGAATTATAACTATGGCTACACCTTC.

The chain combines TRBV29-1 with TRBJ1-1; TRBD1 is a possible D gene (5 bases). Per the germline V gene, CDR1 is SQVTM and CDR2 is ANQGSEA. The CDR3 runs to 13 residues. V gave up 7 bases and J gave up 4 bases, with 16 bases separating them. For the CDR3, the DNA is TGCAGCGCGTGTCTCCAGGGAGGCACTGAAGCTTTCTTT. Amino acid sequence: CSACLQGGTEAFF.

The gene calls are TRBV30 and TRBJ1-5; 8 bases map to TRBD1. The germline V gene encodes CDR1 GTSNPN and CDR2 SVGIG (reference sequence). The CDR3 sequence is 14 residues long. V lost 8 bases, J lost 6 bases, and 12 bases stayed unmatched. CDR3 in amino acids: CAARRQGAGQPQHF. The CDR3 DNA follows: TGTGCCGCGAGACGGCAGGGGGCAGGTCAGCCCCAGCATTTT.

The chain links TRBV27 to TRBJ1-1, with unresolved D. This CDR3 spans 17 amino acids. CDR1 is MNHEY, CDR2 SMNVEV, per germline (reference sequence). V dropped 3 bases and J dropped 5 bases, with 22 bases sitting between them. The CDR3 loop is CASSFQSSGLKFTEAFF. CDR3 coding DNA: TGTGCCAGCAGTTTTCAGTCATCCGGACTTAAGTTTACTGAAGCTTTCTTT.

The rearrangement joins TRBV30 to TRBJ2-3, with 7 bases that match TRBD2. From germline, CDR1 is GTSNPN and CDR2 SVGIG (reference sequence). V lost 3 bases, J lost 3 bases, and 9 bases stayed unmatched. CDR3 length: 15 residues. This CDR3 is CAWSPIAGGTDTQYF. The CDR3 DNA is TGTGCCTGGAGCCCTATAGCGGGCGGAACAGATACGCAGTATTTT.

The chain combines TRBV5-1 with TRBJ2-5; 7 bases agree with TRBD2. The CDR3 runs to 14 residues. V shed 5 bases and J 5 bases; nucleotides not matched to a gene: 9. Germline V gene lookup returns CDR1 SGHRS and CDR2 YFSETQ. The CDR3 bases are TGCGCCAGCAGACTGAGCGGGACCGGGGAGACCCAGTACTTC. It is translated as CASRLSGTGETQYF.

The chain combines TRBV5-1 with TRBJ1-6; 7 bases are a match to TRBD1. Trimming cost V 1 base and J 11 bases; bases outside gene matches: 6. The CDR3 sequence is 14 residues long. Looked up from germline, CDR1 is SGHRS and CDR2 is YFSETQ. The CDR3 reads CASSLTGVRAPLHF. CDR3 in DNA: TGCGCCAGCAGCTTGACAGGGGTAAGGGCACCCCTCCACTTT.

This chain links TRBV28 with TRBJ2-7; 11 bases are shared with TRBD2. Germline V gives CDR1 MDHEN, CDR2 SYDVKM. The CDR3 has 16 amino acids. With V trimmed by 7 bases and J by 2 bases, 10 bases remained unmatched. CDR3 DNA: TGTGCCAGCACCCATCGCCGACTAGCGGGGACCTACGAGCAGTACTTC. Translating it yields CASTHRRLAGTYEQYF.

The chain employs TRBV5-1 and TRBJ2-7; 7 bases line up with TRBD1. V lost 1 base to trimming and J lost 2 bases; unmatched junction nucleotides: 6. The CDR3 is 15 residues long. Germline assignment: CDR1 SGHRS and CDR2 YFSETQ. The CDR3: CASSLTGEGTYEQYF. The CDR3 coding sequence is TGCGCCAGCAGCTTGACAGGGGAAGGAACCTACGAGCAGTACTTC.

This chain joins TRBV7-9 and TRBJ1-1; TRBD1 is a possible D gene (5 bases). V was clipped by 6 bases and J by 1 base, with 9 bases between them. Germline V lookup: CDR1 SEHNR, CDR2 FQNEAQ (reference sequence). The length of the CDR3 is 13 residues. CDR3 protein: CASRGDWNTEAFF. The CDR3 DNA is TGTGCCAGCAGAGGGGATTGGAACACTGAAGCTTTCTTT.

This clone has just one count. V usage is TRBV6-5 and J usage is TRBJ1-1; possibly TRBD1 for D (5 bases). The germline V gene encodes CDR1 MNHEY and CDR2 SVGAGI. This CDR3 contains 15 residues. V was clipped by 5 bases and J by 0 bases, with 13 bases between them. CDR3 amino acids: CASSPPVTVNTEAFF. In nucleotides, the CDR3 is TGTGCCAGCAGTCCGCCCGTGACAGTGAACACTGAAGCTTTCTTT.

The rearrangement joins TRBV27 to TRBJ1-2, with a weak D call TRBD1 (6 bases). With 5 bases removed from V and 6 bases from J, the gap between germline ends came to 16 bases. The CDR3 covers 14 residues. CDR1 and CDR2 from the germline V gene are MNHEY and SMNVEV (reference sequence). The CDR3 protein is CASSRSLTGNGYTF. Written as DNA, the CDR3 is TGTGCCAGCAGTAGGTCATTAACAGGGAATGGCTACACCTTC.

The chain links TRBV6-5 to TRBJ1-3; D ambiguous. From germline, CDR1 is MNHEY and CDR2 SVGAGI. This CDR3 spans 13 amino acids. Trimming pared 6 bases from V and 1 base from J, leaving 7 bases between. CDR3 loop: CASRRVSGNTIYF. The CDR3 DNA follows: TGTGCCAGCAGGCGGGTTTCTGGAAACACCATATATTTT.

The V gene is TRBV6-4, the J gene TRBJ1-5; the D gene is possibly TRBD1 (5 bases). This CDR3 comprises 13 residues. The germline V and J ends were trimmed by 5 bases and 4 bases, with 9 bases remaining between them. Germline V gene sequence: CDR1 MRHNA, CDR2 SNTAGT. DNA of the CDR3: TGTGCCAGCAGTCCCGACAGAAATCAGCCCCAGCATTTT. Its translation is CASSPDRNQPQHF.

The chain joins TRBV14 to TRBJ1-1; 7 nucleotides agree with TRBD1. The V and J ends lost 4 bases and 1 base, in that order; junction bases with no gene match: 15. CDR1 and CDR2 from the germline V gene are SGHDN and FVKESK. The CDR3 consists of 18 residues. For the CDR3, the DNA is TGTGCCAGCAGCCGTCTCTTCCAGGGGGAAGGCCCGAACACTGAAGCTTTCTTT. Protein sequence: CASSRLFQGEGPNTEAFF.

The V gene is TRBV21-1, the J gene TRBJ1-1. TRBV21-1 is reported as a pseudogene. The CDR3 is made up of 14 amino acids. The CDR3 coding sequence is TGTGCCAGCAGCATTAGCCGGCTGAACACTGAAGCTTTCTTT. The encoded protein is CASSISRLNTEAFF.